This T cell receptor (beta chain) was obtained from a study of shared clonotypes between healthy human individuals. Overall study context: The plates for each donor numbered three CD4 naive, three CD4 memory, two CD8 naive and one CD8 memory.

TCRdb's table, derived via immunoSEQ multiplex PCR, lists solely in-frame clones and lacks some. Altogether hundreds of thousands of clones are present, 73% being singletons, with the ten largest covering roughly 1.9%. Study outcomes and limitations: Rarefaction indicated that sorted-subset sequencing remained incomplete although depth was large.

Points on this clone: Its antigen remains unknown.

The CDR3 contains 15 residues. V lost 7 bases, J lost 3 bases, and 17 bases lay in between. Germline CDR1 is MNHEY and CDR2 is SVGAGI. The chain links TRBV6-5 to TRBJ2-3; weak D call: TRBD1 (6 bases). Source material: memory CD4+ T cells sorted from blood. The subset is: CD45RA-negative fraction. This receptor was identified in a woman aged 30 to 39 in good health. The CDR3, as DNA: TGTGCCAGCACCTTGACAGGAGAGACGACAGATACGCAGTATTTT. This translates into CASTLTGETTDTQYF.